These T cell receptor beta chains were read from a single sample in a study of identifying expanded T cells in peripheral blood. The assay was immunoSEQ multiplex PCR, and TCRdb's table has in-frame clones only and misses some. The sample lists around 82,000 clones, roughly 89% seen once, with less than 20% in the top ten. The sample consisted of blood. These receptors were taken from a person between 18 and 75 years old in good health. CDR3s include the opening cysteine and the closing phenylalanine or tryptophan. The order of the fields is D gene, CDR3 length, clone size, J gene, V gene, CDR3 protein, CDR3 DNA. A D gene is named only where the DNA matches it firmly. The listing skips clone size in some rows; elsewhere it reads once, few, many or a size class.

NA	16	NA	TRBJ1-2	TRBV7-9	CASSLAPLLDNYGYTF	TGTGCCAGCAGCTTGGCGCCCCTTTTGGATAACTATGGCTACACCTTC
TRBD1	17	NA	TRBJ2-7	TRBV4-1	CASSQDAGTGGWYEQYF	TGCGCCAGCAGCCAAGACGCCGGGACAGGGGGTTGGTACGAGCAGTACTTC
NA	17	NA	TRBJ1-2	TRBV19	CASTIAENREFYGCYTF	TGTGCCAGTACCATCGCCGAAAACCGGGAGTTTTATGGTTGCTACACCTTC
NA	15	NA	TRBJ1-2	TRBV7-2	CASSSNGGADIGYTF	TGTGCCAGCAGCTCCAACGGGGGGGCGGATATTGGCTACACCTTC
NA	13	NA	TRBJ1-3	TRBV25-1	CASRQSSGNTIYF	TGTGCCAGCAGACAGAGCTCTGGAAACACCATATATTTT
TRBD1	15	NA	TRBJ1-1	TRBV7-8	CASSPRDRGDTEAFF	TGTGCCAGCAGCCCCCGGGACAGGGGCGACACTGAAGCTTTCTTT
NA	15	NA	TRBJ1-3	TRBV7-6	CASSFPPTGGNTIYF	TGTGCCAGCAGCTTTCCCCCGACGGGTGGAAACACCATATATTTT
NA	13	NA	TRBJ2-7	TRBV28	CALGGGSSYEQYF	TGTGCCTTAGGCGGAGGCAGCTCCTACGAGCAGTACTTC
NA	14	NA	TRBJ2-1	TRBV11-2	CASSLEDSYNEQFF	TGTGCCAGCAGCTTAGAAGACTCCTACAATGAGCAGTTCTTC
TRBD1	18	NA	TRBJ2-6	TRBV7-9	CASSFIGDRPSGANVLTF	TGTGCCAGCAGCTTTATAGGGGACAGGCCCTCTGGGGCCAACGTCCTGACTTTC
NA	13	once	TRBJ2-3	TRBV7-3	CASGLRDTQTQYF	TGTGCCAGCGGCCTTAGGGACACACAAACGCAGTATTTT
TRBD2	14	once	TRBJ2-2	TRBV9	CASRASGSPGELFF	TGTGCCAGCAGGGCTAGCGGGAGTCCCGGGGAGCTGTTTTTT
NA	14	NA	TRBJ1-5	TRBV19	CASSIPQGHQPQHF	TGTGCCAGTAGTATACCACAGGGACATCAGCCCCAGCATTTT
TRBD2	17	NA	TRBJ2-7	TRBV6-1	CASSGETSGSLNYEQYF	TGTGCCAGCAGTGGGGAGACTAGCGGGAGCCTCAACTACGAGCAGTACTTC
NA	15	NA	TRBJ1-5	TRBV18	CASSPGVVAAQPQHF	TGTGCCAGCTCACCAGGGGTTGTCGCGGCTCAGCCCCAGCATTTT
TRBD1	19	NA	TRBJ2-2	TRBV7-9	CASSRPSPSGQVLSGELFF	TGTGCCAGCAGCCGCCCGTCCCCATCGGGACAGGTGCTGTCCGGGGAGCTGTTTTTT